Listed below are T cell receptor beta chains from one sample, sequenced in a study of T cell responses to AZD1222 COVID-19 vaccine. Using immunoSEQ multiplex PCR, the repertoire was profiled, and TCRdb retains in-frame clones only, with some absent. The table records over 150,000 clones, 85% to 95% of them present only once. Sequences were derived from peripheral blood, sampled 28 days after the second AZD1222 dose. Source of these receptors: an adult who received the AZD1222 COVID-19 vaccine. Both conserved end residues are part of each CDR3. D genes are given only for firm matches. Some rows mark clone size as missing; the rest say once, few, many or name a class of expanded clone.

cdr3_length j_call clone_size v_call d_call cdr3_aa cdr3_nt
19 TRBJ2-5 . TRBV6-2/TRBV6-3 TRBD2 CASSTTGLAGGQSWLAQYF TGTGCCAGCAGTACAACGGGACTAGCGGGGGGGCAGTCCTGGCTGGCCCAGTACTTC
12 TRBJ2-1 . TRBV6-2/TRBV6-3 . CASSLNYNEQFF TGTGCCAGCAGCCTTAATTACAATGAGCAGTTCTTC
16 TRBJ1-1 once TRBV6-6 TRBD1 CASRPPGQGARTEAFF TGTGCCAGCAGACCCCCGGGACAGGGGGCGCGCACTGAAGCTTTCTTT
14 TRBJ1-2 . TRBV3-1/TRBV3-2 . CASSQEGVLHGYTF TGTGCCAGCAGCCAAGAGGGGGTCCTCCATGGCTACACCTTC
14 TRBJ2-6 . TRBV19 . CASSIGTGANVLTF TGTGCCAGTAGTATAGGGACCGGGGCCAACGTCCTGACTTTC
15 TRBJ1-5 . TRBV19 TRBD1 CASGLGQVSNQPQHF TGTGCCAGCGGCCTTGGACAGGTGAGCAATCAGCCCCAGCATTTT
11 TRBJ1-4 . TRBV12-5 . CASGIREKLFF TGTGCTAGTGGAATCCGCGAAAAACTGTTTTTT
14 TRBJ1-2 once TRBV10-3 . CAISEGARGYGYTF TGTGCCATCAGTGAGGGGGCCCGGGGGTATGGCTACACCTTC
12 TRBJ2-7 . TRBV6-5 . CASGGTSYEQYF TGTGCCAGCGGGGGGACCTCCTACGAGCAGTACTTC
13 TRBJ1-1 . TRBV27 . CASSSIGGSEAFF TGTGCCAGCAGTTCGATAGGGGGAAGTGAAGCTTTCTTT
16 TRBJ1-2 . TRBV27 TRBD1 CASSPTHTTGGYGYTF TGTGCCAGCAGTCCCACCCACACGACAGGGGGATATGGCTACACCTTC
15 TRBJ1-3 . TRBV9 . CASSGRGLFGNTIYF TGTGCCAGCAGCGGCCGGGGGTTATTCGGAAACACCATATATTTT
16 TRBJ2-4 . TRBV2 . CASSEGRGRAKNIQYF TGTGCCAGCAGTGAAGGCAGGGGGAGGGCCAAAAACATTCAGTACTTC
13 TRBJ2-7 . TRBV29-1 TRBD1 CSVGGQGVHEQYF TGCAGCGTTGGGGGACAGGGGGTCCACGAGCAGTACTTC
16 TRBJ1-4 . TRBV19 . CASLGVNSATNEKLFF TGTGCCAGTCTTGGGGTAAACAGTGCAACTAATGAAAAACTGTTTTTT
12 TRBJ2-2 . TRBV6-5 . CASSSRAGELFF TGTGCCAGCAGTTCCAGGGCCGGGGAGCTGTTTTTT
18 TRBJ2-4 . TRBV7-3 . CASSLRVKSATAKNIQYF TGTGCCAGCAGCTTAAGGGTAAAGTCCGCCACGGCCAAAAACATTCAGTACTTC
14 TRBJ1-1 . TRBV11-2 TRBD1 CASSLTGGNTEAFF TGTGCCAGCAGCCTCACAGGGGGTAACACTGAAGCTTTCTTT
12 TRBJ1-5 few TRBV3-1/TRBV3-2 . CASSQGGRPQHF TGTGCCAGCAGCCAAGGGGGAAGGCCCCAGCATTTT
17 TRBJ1-5 . TRBV5-6 . CASSLGGGRGRNQPQHF TGTGCCAGCAGCTTGGGCGGTGGCAGGGGTAGGAATCAGCCCCAGCATTTT
13 TRBJ1-4 . TRBV6-5 . CASRTGPNEKLFF TGTGCCAGCAGGACAGGACCGAATGAAAAACTGTTTTTT
13 TRBJ2-7 . TRBV12-3/TRBV12-4 . CASSPSASYEQYF TGTGCCAGCAGTCCCTCCGCCTCCTACGAGCAGTACTTC